These T cell receptor beta chains were read from a single sample in a study of T cell responses to AZD1222 COVID-19 vaccine. Only in-frame clones appear in the TCRdb table, and some are missing; sequencing was by immunoSEQ multiplex PCR. Of 130,000 to 150,000 clones detected, 90% to 95% appear once; the ten largest clones hold roughly 2%. The input for sequencing was peripheral blood, taken on day 0 of AZD1222 vaccination. The receptors originated from an adult in good health. CDR3s include the opening cysteine and the closing phenylalanine or tryptophan. A D gene is named only where the DNA matches it firmly. Some rows mark clone size as missing; the rest say once, few, many or name a class of expanded clone.

D gene: TRBD1
J gene: TRBJ1-1
clone size: .
V gene: TRBV11-1
CDR3 protein: CASSLRRGTGTEAFF
CDR3 DNA: TGTGCCAGCAGCTTACGAAGGGGGACAGGGACTGAAGCTTTCTTT

D gene: .
J gene: TRBJ2-7
clone size: .
V gene: TRBV9
CDR3 protein: CASSVVEQNYEQYF
CDR3 DNA: TGTGCCAGCAGCGTAGTTGAACAGAACTACGAGCAGTACTTC

D gene: .
J gene: TRBJ2-1
clone size: few
V gene: TRBV4-2
CDR3 protein: CASSPLADNEQFF
CDR3 DNA: TGTGCCAGCAGCCCCTTGGCGGACAATGAGCAGTTCTTC

D gene: TRBD1
J gene: TRBJ1-5
clone size: once
V gene: TRBV19
CDR3 protein: CASSLSGTGGLQPQHF
CDR3 DNA: TGTGCCAGTAGTTTATCCGGGACAGGGGGTCTTCAGCCCCAGCATTTT

D gene: .
J gene: TRBJ1-1
clone size: .
V gene: TRBV4-1
CDR3 protein: CASSQGQLNTEAFF
CDR3 DNA: TGCGCCAGCAGCCAAGGACAGCTGAACACTGAAGCTTTCTTT

D gene: .
J gene: TRBJ2-7
clone size: once
V gene: TRBV19
CDR3 protein: CASSPFRGTNEQYF
CDR3 DNA: TGTGCCAGTAGCCCCTTCCGGGGGACCAACGAGCAGTACTTC

D gene: .
J gene: TRBJ2-7
clone size: .
V gene: TRBV6-5
CDR3 protein: CASSRETLYEQYF
CDR3 DNA: TGTGCCAGCAGTCGGGAGACACTCTACGAGCAGTACTTC

D gene: TRBD1
J gene: TRBJ2-7
clone size: .
V gene: TRBV28
CDR3 protein: CASRGQGPYEQYF
CDR3 DNA: TGTGCCAGCAGGGGACAGGGCCCCTACGAGCAGTACTTC

D gene: .
J gene: TRBJ1-1
clone size: few
V gene: TRBV20-1
CDR3 protein: CSASSNPTEAFF
CDR3 DNA: TGCAGTGCTAGTTCGAACCCCACTGAAGCTTTCTTT

D gene: .
J gene: TRBJ1-2
clone size: .
V gene: TRBV6-5
CDR3 protein: CASTGADYGYTF
CDR3 DNA: TGTGCCAGCACAGGGGCCGACTATGGCTACACCTTC

D gene: TRBD1
J gene: TRBJ1-1
clone size: .
V gene: TRBV25-1
CDR3 protein: CASSAGGAGGNTEAFF
CDR3 DNA: TGTGCCAGCAGTGCAGGGGGCGCGGGTGGGAACACTGAAGCTTTCTTT

D gene: .
J gene: TRBJ1-5
clone size: .
V gene: TRBV7-8
CDR3 protein: CASSVSRGGYSNQPQHF
CDR3 DNA: TGTGCCAGCAGCGTGAGTCGGGGAGGGTATAGCAATCAGCCCCAGCATTTT

D gene: .
J gene: TRBJ2-5
clone size: .
V gene: TRBV5-4
CDR3 protein: CASQSIGQTQETQYF
CDR3 DNA: TGTGCCAGCCAATCTATTGGACAAACCCAAGAGACCCAGTACTTC

D gene: TRBD1
J gene: TRBJ2-7
clone size: once
V gene: TRBV19
CDR3 protein: CATKQGPYEQYF
CDR3 DNA: TGTGCCACCAAACAGGGGCCCTACGAGCAGTACTTC

D gene: .
J gene: TRBJ2-5
clone size: once
V gene: TRBV3-1/TRBV3-2
CDR3 protein: CASSLTGLGETQYF
CDR3 DNA: TGTGCCAGCAGCCTCACGGGACTCGGGGAGACCCAGTACTTC

D gene: TRBD2
J gene: TRBJ2-3
clone size: .
V gene: TRBV28
CDR3 protein: CASRGVSTDTQYF
CDR3 DNA: TGTGCCAGTCGGGGGGTTAGCACAGATACGCAGTATTTT

D gene: TRBD1
J gene: TRBJ1-1
clone size: .
V gene: TRBV5-1
CDR3 protein: CALHRGLAFF
CDR3 DNA: TGCGCCCTTCACAGGGGGCTAGCTTTCTTT

D gene: TRBD2
J gene: TRBJ2-1
clone size: .
V gene: TRBV9
CDR3 protein: CASSVGRRLAGLDEQFF
CDR3 DNA: TGTGCCAGCAGCGTAGGTCGGAGACTAGCGGGGTTAGATGAGCAGTTCTTC

D gene: .
J gene: TRBJ1-4
clone size: .
V gene: TRBV5-1
CDR3 protein: CASSLAPGINEKLFF
CDR3 DNA: TGCGCCAGCAGCTTGGCTCCAGGAATTAATGAAAAACTGTTTTTT

D gene: TRBD1
J gene: TRBJ2-1
clone size: .
V gene: TRBV3-1/TRBV3-2
CDR3 protein: CASSQVDRGQFF
CDR3 DNA: TGTGCCAGCAGCCAAGTCGACAGGGGGCAGTTCTTC

D gene: .
J gene: TRBJ1-1
clone size: .
V gene: TRBV27
CDR3 protein: CATQLNTEAFF
CDR3 DNA: TGTGCCACCCAACTGAACACTGAAGCTTTCTTT

D gene: .
J gene: TRBJ2-3
clone size: once
V gene: TRBV2
CDR3 protein: CASSDRDTQYF
CDR3 DNA: TGTGCCAGCAGTGACAGAGATACGCAGTATTTT

D gene: .
J gene: TRBJ1-2
clone size: .
V gene: TRBV10-3
CDR3 protein: CAIRLDRELNYGYTF
CDR3 DNA: TGTGCCATCAGATTAGACAGAGAACTTAACTATGGCTACACCTTC

D gene: .
J gene: TRBJ1-6
clone size: .
V gene: TRBV28
CDR3 protein: CASGGDPDNSPLHF
CDR3 DNA: TGTGCCAGCGGTGGGGACCCGGATAATTCACCCCTCCACTTT

D gene: .
J gene: TRBJ2-7
clone size: .
V gene: TRBV7-9
CDR3 protein: CASSLGGGLLVYEQYF
CDR3 DNA: TGTGCCAGCAGCTTAGGAGGGGGTCTTCTAGTCTACGAGCAGTACTTC

D gene: .
J gene: TRBJ2-1
clone size: .
V gene: TRBV5-1
CDR3 protein: CASSPAPSNEQFF
CDR3 DNA: TGCGCCAGCAGCCCCGCCCCCTCCAATGAGCAGTTCTTC

D gene: .
J gene: TRBJ2-4
clone size: once
V gene: TRBV12-3/TRBV12-4
CDR3 protein: CASSDRGANIQYF
CDR3 DNA: TGTGCCAGCAGTGACCGGGGGGCAAACATTCAGTACTTC

D gene: .
J gene: TRBJ1-5
clone size: once
V gene: TRBV12-3/TRBV12-4
CDR3 protein: CASSRGRFQPQHF
CDR3 DNA: TGTGCCAGCAGCAGAGGGAGGTTTCAGCCCCAGCATTTT

D gene: .
J gene: TRBJ1-1
clone size: .
V gene: TRBV5-4
CDR3 protein: CASSLGQTPEAFF
CDR3 DNA: TGTGCCAGCAGCTTGGGACAGACTCCTGAAGCTTTCTTT

D gene: TRBD1
J gene: TRBJ1-4
clone size: .
V gene: TRBV30
CDR3 protein: CAWSRTGGSNEKLFF
CDR3 DNA: TGTGCCTGGAGCAGGACAGGGGGGAGCAATGAAAAACTGTTTTTT

D gene: .
J gene: TRBJ1-1
clone size: once
V gene: TRBV7-2
CDR3 protein: CASSLLGVPNEAFF
CDR3 DNA: TGTGCCAGCAGCTTATTAGGAGTTCCCAATGAAGCTTTCTTT

D gene: .
J gene: TRBJ2-7
clone size: .
V gene: TRBV3-1/TRBV3-2
CDR3 protein: CASSQAAGSYEQYF
CDR3 DNA: TGTGCCAGCAGCCAAGCGGCGGGAAGCTACGAGCAGTACTTC

D gene: .
J gene: TRBJ1-5
clone size: once
V gene: TRBV6-5
CDR3 protein: CASRGQGDNQPQHF
CDR3 DNA: TGTGCCAGCAGGGGGCAGGGCGACAATCAGCCCCAGCATTTT

D gene: .
J gene: TRBJ2-7
clone size: .
V gene: TRBV5-1
CDR3 protein: CAFLRARDTESYEQYF
CDR3 DNA: TGCGCCTTCCTTCGGGCCCGGGACACCGAGTCCTACGAGCAGTACTTC

D gene: .
J gene: TRBJ1-1
clone size: .
V gene: TRBV15
CDR3 protein: CATSRGAQIMNTEAFF
CDR3 DNA: TGTGCCACCAGCAGAGGGGCACAGATCATGAACACTGAAGCTTTCTTT

D gene: .
J gene: TRBJ1-5
clone size: .
V gene: TRBV11-2
CDR3 protein: CASSLGGGWANQPQHF
CDR3 DNA: TGTGCCAGCAGCTTAGGAGGGGGGTGGGCGAATCAGCCCCAGCATTTT

D gene: .
J gene: TRBJ1-2
clone size: .
V gene: TRBV5-1
CDR3 protein: CASSLEGMGGYTF
CDR3 DNA: TGCGCCAGCAGCTTAGAGGGGATGGGTGGCTACACCTTC

D gene: .
J gene: TRBJ2-3
clone size: .
V gene: TRBV19
CDR3 protein: CASSPSTDTQYF
CDR3 DNA: TGTGCCAGTAGTCCTAGCACAGATACGCAGTATTTT

D gene: TRBD1
J gene: TRBJ2-3
clone size: .
V gene: TRBV9
CDR3 protein: CASSPDRGNTQYF
CDR3 DNA: TGTGCCAGCAGCCCAGACAGGGGAAATACGCAGTATTTT

D gene: TRBD1
J gene: TRBJ1-2
clone size: .
V gene: TRBV12-3/TRBV12-4
CDR3 protein: CASSRTGDYGYTF
CDR3 DNA: TGTGCCAGCAGCCGTACAGGGGACTATGGCTACACCTTC

D gene: TRBD1
J gene: TRBJ2-2
clone size: .
V gene: TRBV3-1/TRBV3-2
CDR3 protein: CASSPTKGRQGAHLNTGELFF
CDR3 DNA: TGTGCCAGCAGCCCTACCAAGGGTCGGCAGGGGGCTCATTTGAACACCGGGGAGCTGTTTTTT

D gene: TRBD2
J gene: TRBJ2-1
clone size: .
V gene: TRBV9
CDR3 protein: CASSLVAGEYNEQFF
CDR3 DNA: TGTGCCAGCAGCTTGGTAGCGGGGGAATACAATGAGCAGTTCTTC

D gene: .
J gene: TRBJ1-1
clone size: .
V gene: TRBV11-2
CDR3 protein: CASSRFRAQGNTEAFF
CDR3 DNA: TGTGCCAGCAGCCGGTTTCGGGCGCAGGGGAACACTGAAGCTTTCTTT

D gene: .
J gene: TRBJ1-5
clone size: .
V gene: TRBV7-2
CDR3 protein: CASSLAPGPFRNQPQHF
CDR3 DNA: TGTGCCAGCAGCTTAGCGCCAGGACCCTTTAGGAATCAGCCCCAGCATTTT

D gene: .
J gene: TRBJ1-2
clone size: .
V gene: TRBV3-1/TRBV3-2
CDR3 protein: CASSLYREDYGYTF
CDR3 DNA: TGTGCCAGCAGCCTTTACAGGGAAGACTATGGCTACACCTTC

D gene: TRBD2
J gene: TRBJ2-7
clone size: .
V gene: TRBV7-2
CDR3 protein: CASSRSGGSSYEQYF
CDR3 DNA: TGTGCCAGCAGCCGCAGCGGGGGTAGCTCCTACGAGCAGTACTTC

D gene: .
J gene: TRBJ2-7
clone size: .
V gene: TRBV4-2
CDR3 protein: CASSQDVRRGSYEQYF
CDR3 DNA: TGTGCCAGCAGCCAAGACGTTAGAAGGGGGTCCTACGAGCAGTACTTC

D gene: .
J gene: TRBJ1-4
clone size: once
V gene: TRBV4-3
CDR3 protein: CASSQDIRGATNEKLFF
CDR3 DNA: TGCGCCAGCAGCCAAGATATCAGGGGTGCAACTAATGAAAAACTGTTTTTT

D gene: .
J gene: TRBJ1-2
clone size: .
V gene: TRBV19
CDR3 protein: CASSMANYGYTF
CDR3 DNA: TGTGCCAGTAGTATGGCGAACTATGGCTACACCTTC